Listed here are 8 T cell receptor beta chains from one sample, sequenced in a study of cytomegalovirus exposure and HLA in healthy donors. Primers: 60 Vbeta forward and 13 Jbeta reverse. The protocol was immunoSEQ multiplex PCR, while the TCRdb copy is restricted to in-frame clones and leaves out a portion. The sample records 170,000 or so clones, around 80% being singletons. Sequencing was done on a sample of PBMCs. These receptors were obtained from a woman aged 45 to 65 in good health and CMV-seropositive.

The chain has TRBV6-6 and TRBJ1-4, with D maybe TRBD1 (5 bases). Trimming removed 2 bases from V and 8 bases from J, with 18 bases in between. The CDR3 has 16 amino acids. From germline, CDR1 is MNHNY and CDR2 SVGAGI (reference sequence). The CDR3 spells CASSYEGSRGTEKLFF. DNA for the CDR3: TGTGCCAGCAGTTACGAGGGGTCACGGGGGACCGAAAAACTGTTTTTT.

The chain combines TRBV15 with TRBJ2-6, with D perhaps matching TRBD1 (5 bases). The V gene lost 5 bases and the J gene lost 1 base, with 12 bases spanning the gap. Germline lookup yields CDR1 LNHNV and CDR2 YYDKDF (reference sequence). The CDR3 is made up of 16 amino acids. CDR3 bases: TGTGCCACCAGCCCCGGCGCAGGGTCTGGGGCCAACGTCCTGACTTTC. Protein sequence: CATSPGAGSGANVLTF. Full variable domain (outside the CDR3, taken from reference TRBV15 and TRBJ2-6): DAMVIQNPRYQVTQFGKPVTLSCSQTLNHNVMYWYQQKSSQAPKLLFHYYDKDFNNEADTPDNFQSRRPNTSFCFLDIRSPGLGDTAMYLCATSPGAGSGANVLTFGAGSRLTVL.

This chain connects TRBV9 to TRBJ1-2; tentative D call: TRBD1 (6 bases). V dropped 0 bases and J dropped 4 bases, with 13 bases sitting between them. The CDR3 consists of 15 residues. Germline loops: CDR1 SGDLS, CDR2 YYNGEE. DNA of the CDR3: TGTGCCAGCAGCGTAGCTCAGGACAGCCTCTATGGCTACACCTTC. Its translation is CASSVAQDSLYGYTF. The full variable domain, rest sourced from reference TRBV9 and TRBJ1-2, is DSGVTQTPKHLITATGQRVTLRCSPRSGDLSVYWYQQSLDQGLQFLIQYYNGEERAKGNILERFSAQQFPDLHSELNLSSLELGDSALYFCASSVAQDSLYGYTFGSGTRLTVV.

The chain links TRBV7-6 to TRBJ2-1; the D is unclear. CDR3 length: 15 residues. Trimming shortened V by 5 bases and J by 0 bases, and 11 bases separated the two germline ends. In germline, CDR1 is SGHVS, CDR2 FNYEAQ. CDR3 amino acids: CASSAGESSYNEQFF. The DNA for the CDR3 is TGTGCCAGCAGCGCTGGAGAAAGCTCCTACAATGAGCAGTTCTTC.

This clone was found once. V is TRBV11-2 and J is TRBJ1-2; 10 bases fit TRBD1. Germline CDR1 is SGHAT and CDR2 is FQNNGV. The J segment lost 1 base and the V segment lost 5 bases, leaving 7 bases of the junction unmatched. There are 16 residues in the CDR3. In nucleotides, the CDR3 is TGTGCCAGCAGCATAACCGGGACAGGGGATAACTATGGCTACACCTTC. It codes for CASSITGTGDNYGYTF.

For the CDR3, the DNA is TGTGCCAGCAGCTTTCTTTCGGGCCGAACGGCGGGTAATTCACCCCTCCACTTT. Translating it yields CASSFLSGRTAGNSPLHF. This chain uses TRBV5-6 with TRBJ1-6; no definite D call. Trimming removed 2 bases at V and 6 bases at J, with 21 bases between. The CDR3 is made up of 18 amino acids. CDR1 and CDR2 (germline): SGHDT, YYEEEE.

The genes are TRBV5-1 and TRBJ1-3; 7 bases match TRBD1. Trimming took 4 bases from V and 8 from J; bases not matched to a gene: 9. Germline lookup yields CDR1 SGHRS and CDR2 YFSETQ. This CDR3 has 14 residues. The CDR3 reads CASSLKQGKDTIYF. CDR3 coding DNA: TGCGCCAGCAGCCTGAAACAGGGGAAGGACACCATATATTTT.

V gene TRBV5-1 combines with J gene TRBJ1-4; 7 bases line up with TRBD1. CDR1 SGHRS and CDR2 YFSETQ come from the germline V gene. The CDR3 sequence is 16 residues long. J gave up 0 bases and V 4 bases, and 6 bases lay outside the gene matches. DNA for the CDR3: TGCGCCAGCAGCCCCCCGACAGGGTCAACTAATGAAAAACTGTTTTTT. Its translation: CASSPPTGSTNEKLFF.